The sample holds many counts of the clone carrying this TCR beta chain. Its antigen is unidentified. The data are from a study of T cells in Graves' hyperthyroidism and ophthalmopathy. Study-level points and caveats: Ophthalmopathy was separated from stable hyperthyroidism by a 13 V-J model. The model foresaw ophthalmopathy a median roughly 6 months prior to onset.

There were TCR beta CDR3 regions amplified from RNA transcripts. The TCR CDR3 first-round RT-PCR relied on the HTBI primer set. One entry per CDR3 protein, called by TCRdb with MiXCR from the multiplex PCR reads. The sample lists some 690,000 distinct CDR3 sequences, 15% to 20% occurring once. Exclusions: uncontrolled infection, other autoimmune disease, pregnancy, lactation. Sequences were obtained from blood. The clonotype originates from a man in his fifties with Graves' hyperthyroidism.

The CDR3 region has the DNA TGTGCCAGCAGCGGCATGAGCGGTCCGGGGACCCAGTACTTC. It is translated as CASSGMSGPGTQYF. The chain has TRBV9 and TRBJ2-5, with D maybe TRBD2 (5 bases). The germline gives CDR1 SGDLS, CDR2 YYNGEE. The CDR3 contains 14 residues. Trimming pared 3 bases from V and 7 bases from J, leaving 16 bases between.